Listed below are T cell receptor beta chains from one sample, sequenced in a study of T-cell reconstitution after alpha-beta-depleted transplantation in children. TCRdb reprocessed the PCR reads with MiXCR, giving one entry per CDR3 protein. The sample has about 460,000 distinct CDR3 sequences; about 10% are singletons. The input for sequencing was PBMCs, taken before TCRalphabeta/CD19-depleted stem cell transplant. These TCRs come from a child aged 2 to 10 with inherited bone marrow failure, due to receive a stem cell transplant. The CDR3 runs from the conserved cysteine through the conserved F or W. A D gene is named only where the DNA matches it firmly. Rows give clone size only sometimes, using once, few, many, or a class for an expanded clone.

v_gene	j_gene	abundance	d_gene	len	CDR3nt	CDR3aa
TRBV7-9	TRBJ2-1	many	TRBD2	15	TGTGCCAGCAGCTTAAGCGGGAGGGCCAAAAATGAGCAGTTCTTC	CASSLSGRAKNEQFF
TRBV6-2/TRBV6-3	TRBJ2-1	many	TRBD2	14	TGTGCCAGCACCCTAGCGGGAGGGCTCAATGAGCAGTTCTTC	CASTLAGGLNEQFF
TRBV29-1	TRBJ1-1	many	NA	15	TGCAGCGTTGGTCGCCTCGCAGGCCCGAACACTGAAGCTTTCTTT	CSVGRLAGPNTEAFF
TRBV18	TRBJ2-7	NA	NA	12	TGTGCCAGCTCACCATGGGGTGACGAGCAGTACTTC	CASSPWGDEQYF
TRBV20-1	TRBJ2-1	many	TRBD2	16	TGCAGTGCTAGAGCTTCGGGGGAGGGCCCCTACAATGAGCAGTTCTTC	CSARASGEGPYNEQFF
TRBV11-2	TRBJ2-7	many	NA	14	TGTGCCAGCAGGGGGACTTTTCGCTCCTACGAGCAGTACTTC	CASRGTFRSYEQYF
TRBV3-1	TRBJ2-1	many	TRBD2	15	TGTGCCAGCAGCCAGGGACTAAGCGGTAGGGATGAGCAGTTCTTC	CASSQGLSGRDEQFF
TRBV5-4	TRBJ2-3	few	TRBD1	15	TGTGCCAGCAGCCCCACAGGGGCCCTCTCAGATACGCAGTATTTT	CASSPTGALSDTQYF
TRBV27	TRBJ1-4	many	TRBD1	16	TGTGCCAGCAGCTTTCAACCGGGACAGGGGGATGAAAAACTGTTTTTT	CASSFQPGQGDEKLFF
TRBV30	TRBJ2-2	many	TRBD2	19	TGTGCCTGGAGTGGACCCGGACTAGCGGGAGGTACAAGGACCGGGGAGCTGTTTTTT	CAWSGPGLAGGTRTGELFF
TRBV29-1	TRBJ1-1	many	TRBD1	13	TGCAGCGTAGGGACAGGAGAGAACACTGAAGCTTTCTTT	CSVGTGENTEAFF
TRBV12-3/TRBV12-4	TRBJ1-1	many	NA	14	TGTGCCAGCACCCCCCTGAATCGGAACACTGAAGCTTTCTTT	CASTPLNRNTEAFF
TRBV6-2/TRBV6-3	TRBJ2-1	few	NA	14	TGTGCCAGCAAAGACAGTTTATTCTACAATGAGCAGTTCTTC	CASKDSLFYNEQFF
TRBV6-6	TRBJ1-1	many	NA	10	TGTGCCAGCAGTAGGACTGAAGCTTTCTTT	CASSRTEAFF
TRBV7-9	TRBJ1-6	many	NA	14	TGTGCCAGCAGCTTAGGGGGGTTTGGGTCACCCCTCCACTTT	CASSLGGFGSPLHF